The 8 T cell receptor beta chains below come from one sample, sequenced in a study of technical replicates of blood from several donors. Produced via immunoSEQ multiplex PCR; TCRdb's table is partial and in-frame only. The table includes about 56,000 clones, 90% to 95% detected once. The sample was PBMCs. The receptors were gathered from a human donor in good health. Some clones in this sample may be carry-over from other donors' samples.

The chain has TRBV30 and TRBJ2-5; D perhaps matches TRBD1 (5 bases). The CDR3 consists of 13 residues. Germline V CDR1 and CDR2: GTSNPN, SVGIG (reference sequence). Trimming removed 0 bases from V and 7 bases from J, with 12 bases in between. CDR3 DNA: TGTGCCTGGAGTGTGGAACCTACAGGGACCCAGTACTTC. Protein product: CAWSVEPTGTQYF. The entire variable domain, with the rest obtained from reference TRBV30 and TRBJ2-5, is as follows: SQTIHQWPATLVQPVGSPLSLECTVEGTSNPNLYWYRQAAGRGLQLLFYSVGIGQISSEVPQNLSASRPQDRQFILSSKKLLLSDSGFYLCAWSVEPTGTQYFGPGTRLLVL.

A word on this clone: Other DNA sequences of this sample code for an identical CDR3. The chain uses TRBV30 and TRBJ2-3, with D perhaps TRBD2 (5 bases). The V end was cut by 2 bases, the J end by 4 bases, with 10 bases between. Germline values: CDR1 GTSNPN, CDR2 SVGIG (reference sequence). The CDR3 loop spans 13 amino acids. The chain's CDR3 is CAWSLAGADTQYF. In DNA, the CDR3 is TGTGCCTGGAGTCTAGCAGGAGCAGATACGCAGTATTTT.

CDR3 nucleotides: TGTGCCAGCAGCCGCCCCGGGACAGGGCCCCCAGATACGCAGTATTTT. Protein sequence: CASSRPGTGPPDTQYF. The J gene is TRBJ2-3, the V gene TRBV13; 9 bases match TRBD1. V gave up 5 bases and J gave up 4 bases; unmatched junction bases: 10. Germline CDR1 reads PRHDT; CDR2 reads FYEKMQ (reference sequence). The CDR3 loop spans 16 amino acids.

The chain uses TRBV19 and TRBJ2-5, with 10 bases lining up with TRBD1. The CDR3 consists of 14 residues. V shed 7 bases and J 5 bases; nucleotides not matched to a gene: 7. Germline-derived CDR1 and CDR2 are LNHDA and SQIVND (reference sequence). The DNA for the CDR3 is TGTGCCAGTACGGACAGGGGGTCGATCGAGACCCAGTACTTC. This encodes CASTDRGSIETQYF. Supplemented by reference TRBV19 and TRBJ2-5, the full variable domain reads DGGITQSPKYLFRKEGQNVTLSCEQNLNHDAMYWYRQDPGQGLRLIYYSQIVNDFQKGDIAEGYSVSREKKESFPLTVTSAQKNPTAFYLCASTDRGSIETQYFGPGTRLLVL.

The V and J genes are TRBV6-6 and TRBJ1-1; D is perhaps TRBD1 (5 bases). Per the germline V gene, CDR1 is MNHNY and CDR2 is SVGAGI (reference sequence). This CDR3 spans 14 amino acids. The V gene lost 0 bases and the J gene lost 6 bases, with 11 bases spanning the gap. The CDR3 here is CASSYSQGQAEAFF. CDR3 bases: TGTGCCAGCAGTTACTCCCAGGGCCAGGCTGAAGCTTTCTTT.

This sequence joins TRBV6-1 and TRBJ2-4; 10 bases agree with TRBD1. The J segment lost 3 bases and the V segment lost 0 bases, leaving 5 bases of the junction unmatched. The germline V gene has CDR1 MNHNS and CDR2 SASEGT. This CDR3 region has 17 residues. DNA of the CDR3: TGTGCCAGCAGTGAAGCGCAGGGACAGGGGTTCAAAAACATTCAGTACTTC. Protein sequence: CASSEAQGQGFKNIQYF.

The chain employs TRBV7-2 and TRBJ2-7; possibly TRBD1 for D (6 bases). The germline V and J ends were trimmed by 5 bases and 2 bases, with 13 bases remaining between them. Germline V CDR1 and CDR2: SGHTA, FQGNSA. The CDR3 has 14 amino acids. The CDR3 bases are TGTGCCAGCAGCCCCGGACAGTTGGCCTACGAGCAGTACTTC. It encodes CASSPGQLAYEQYF.

The chain couples TRBV5-4 to TRBJ2-7; TRBD1 matches 8 bases. Germline CDR1 is SGHNT and CDR2 is YYREEE (reference sequence). Trimming removed 2 bases from V and 7 bases from J; junction bases left unmatched: 5. The CDR3 sequence is 13 residues long. CDR3 protein: CASSFQGAWEQYF. For the CDR3, the DNA is TGTGCCAGCAGCTTCCAGGGGGCTTGGGAGCAGTACTTC.